Described below is a single T cell receptor beta chain sequence and its context. It lacks a known antigen. Base qualities were left out, and no much larger clone turns up one base away. V ends up 0 bases short and J 7 bases short, with an unmatched junction base count of 8. Reading the germline V gene (reference sequence) gives CDR1 GTSNPN and CDR2 SVGIG. CDR3 length: 14 amino acids, cysteine to phenylalanine. Of the read, only the CDR3 DNA is kept; its 42 bases are in frame from base 1. Each collaborating institution followed its own protocols to collect whole blood in K2EDTA tubes. For TCRbeta analysis, collaborators shipped samples in one of three forms: frozen whole blood, isolated PBMCs, or DNA extracted from either of those sample types. TCRbeta CDR3 regions were amplified from genomic DNA using the immunoSEQ Assay, a bias-controlled multiplex PCR. For the original study's pipeline: Nucleated cell counts per sample were estimated from amplification of reference gene primers within the assay. To quantify the absolute abundance of each unique TCRbeta CDR3 rearrangement, sequence reads were collapsed and filtered. Productive Simpson clonality was computed per sample as the square root of Simpson's diversity index over productive rearrangements. The source is immuneACCESS, and TCRdb retained only in-frame sequences with V and J called. Part of the clones is not carried over; for the studies checked, unresolved V genes explain less than half of this, and the remainder is unexplained. V and J calls plus clone size are reproduced from that table; the DNA served to infer D and trimming. This sample gives 650,000 to 800,000 clones in total; around 89% of them show up just once. Roughly 0.26% of the sample comes from the top ten.

This sample is part of a study of blood T cell repertoires in COVID-19 (dated by TCRdb to 2020 to 2021). In terms of the full investigation: Collaborator samples came from the United States, Italy and Spain and covered acute and convalescent phases of COVID-19. The prospective study material was composed of cDNA or gDNA derived from T cells, B-cell-depleted T cells, or PBMCs. Deeply sampled blood TCRbeta repertoires from subjects exposed to, actively infected with, or recovered from COVID-19 were included in the dataset. The repertoires were made available in a free public database intended to serve as a resource for research on the immune response to SARS-CoV-2. The samples were drawn from two sources: the first 160 participants of the ongoing ImmuneRACE study, and about 1,300 subjects contributed by 6 global collaborators. Sample metadata almost always included a de-identified subject ID, COVID-19 status, age in years and sex. Where available, HLA class I and class II types were obtained from metadata supplied by the sample provider rather than from assay-based typing.

General conclusions and limits of the study: Clinical and demographic metadata were provided uncurated, with the amount varying by source and participant.

The chain uses TRBV30 and TRBJ1-2; the central 7 bases match TRBD1. The sample taken for sequencing was peripheral blood. This TCR was sampled from a woman in her late teens or twenties with acute or convalescent COVID-19. The DNA reads as follows: TGTGCCTGGAGTGTGGCCAGGGGGATCGGTGGCTACACCTTC. Translation gives CAWSVARGIGGYTF.